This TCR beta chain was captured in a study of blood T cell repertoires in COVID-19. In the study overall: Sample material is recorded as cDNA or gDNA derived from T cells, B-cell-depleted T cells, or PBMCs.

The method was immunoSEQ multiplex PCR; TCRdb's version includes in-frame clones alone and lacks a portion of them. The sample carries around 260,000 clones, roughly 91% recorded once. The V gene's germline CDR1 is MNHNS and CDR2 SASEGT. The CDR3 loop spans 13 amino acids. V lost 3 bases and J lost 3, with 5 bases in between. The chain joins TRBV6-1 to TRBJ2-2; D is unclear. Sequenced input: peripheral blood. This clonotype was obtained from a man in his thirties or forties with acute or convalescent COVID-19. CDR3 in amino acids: CASSDSYTGELFF. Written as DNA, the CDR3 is TGTGCCAGCAGTGATTCATACACCGGGGAGCTGTTTTTT.